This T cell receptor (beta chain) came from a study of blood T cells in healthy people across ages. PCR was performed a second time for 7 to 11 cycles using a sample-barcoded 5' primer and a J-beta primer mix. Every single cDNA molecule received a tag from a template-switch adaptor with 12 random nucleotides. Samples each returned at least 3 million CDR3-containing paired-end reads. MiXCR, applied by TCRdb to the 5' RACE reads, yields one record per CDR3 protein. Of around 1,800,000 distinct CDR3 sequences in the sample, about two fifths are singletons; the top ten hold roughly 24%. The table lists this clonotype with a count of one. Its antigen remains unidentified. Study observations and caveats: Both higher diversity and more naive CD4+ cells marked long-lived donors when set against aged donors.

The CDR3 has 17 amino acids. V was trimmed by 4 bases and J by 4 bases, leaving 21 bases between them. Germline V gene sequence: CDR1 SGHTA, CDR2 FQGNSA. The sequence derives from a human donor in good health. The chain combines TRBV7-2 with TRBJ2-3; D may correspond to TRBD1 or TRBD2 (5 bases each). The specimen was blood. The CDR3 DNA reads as TGTGCCAGCAGCTCCGGAATACAGGCAGGAGGCGCAGATACGCAGTATTTT. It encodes CASSSGIQAGGADTQYF.